This T cell receptor (beta chain) was obtained from a study of cytomegalovirus exposure and HLA in healthy donors (dated by TCRdb to the late 2010s). Notes on the research overall: According to an earlier analysis of a few hundred of the donors, about 190 million T cells yielded some 120 million unique TCR beta sequences and 276 Gb of sequence data. On average, 235,054 unique TCR beta nucleotide sequences were sequenced per donor among 300 to 500 genotyped donors of the cohort, with roughly 18% of those sequences being non-productive. Among the approximately 400 genotyped donors, around 81% belonged to the genetic ancestry cluster associated with self-reported Caucasian donors. A later genetic analysis took genome-wide SNP genotypes for about 55% of the roughly 670 donors and used that subset as a discovery cohort. The aim of the study was to test whether cataloging public T cell receptors could identify signatures of past pathogen exposure. In an earlier analysis of more than 550 of the donors, high-throughput TCR beta sequencing was used to judge whether each TCR beta V gene segment behaved as functional or pseudogenic. In addition to the first cohort of roughly 670 subjects, a separate validation cohort of 130 or so different subjects was used. Alongside the repertoire data, information on donor age, sex, ethnicity and CMV serostatus was compiled. The study used immunosequencing to profile the T cell repertoires of approximately 630 subjects and linked those repertoires to cytomegalovirus serostatus. Roughly five DR-DQ haplotypes were handled as single units for association and clustering, since linkage in the cohort was strong. High-throughput TCR immunosequencing, statistical association of individual TCRs with disease status, and machine learning were combined to predict cytomegalovirus infection status. HLA typing included class I and class II loci at four-digit resolution. Every discovery cohort repertoire had been produced on one sequencing platform. The number of typed donors differed by locus: roughly 629-640 for A, B, C, DRB1 and DQB1; 500 to 550 for DQA1; around 610 for DPA1; and around 490 for DPB1. An early release covering just under 650 HLA-typed donors comprised about 300 gigabases of sequencing data and around 80 million unique TCR sequences. The later analysis used no new phenotypic data to find candidate immune exposures, relying instead on TCR beta sequences and their occurrence across donors. A later analysis re-examined previously published TCR beta repertoires from around 670 donors and added high-resolution HLA genotyping to investigate patterns of TCR occurrence. General findings and caveats noted by the study authors: Because HLA typing was missing for some donors at each locus, association tests included only the typed subset. In a later analysis, TCR association rates were found to vary across HLA loci, with the most associated TCRs seen for DRB1 alleles and the fewest for HLA-C alleles. When HLA alleles, especially DR and DQ, strongly co-occurred, TCR associations were difficult to assign to individual alleles. Linkage disequilibrium might explain the correlated functional status among segregating V segments, but an unknown experimental factor could not be ruled out. The study gave a list of under 200 TCR beta chains associated with cytomegalovirus. According to the authors, the approach could potentially be generalized to other disease states and immunological phenotypes. Broadly in line with IMGT annotations, most TCR beta V segments showed up in productive rearrangements about 87% or about 30% of the time in an earlier analysis of 587 of the donors. The cohort was sequenced for TCR beta chains only, and without alpha or paired-chain data the features that could be detected were limited. Most TCR sequences were seen in very few donors, while some public TCRs were found in many individuals. Presence/absence analyses assumed roughly uniform sequencing depth across donors, an assumption that may not hold. In a later analysis, HLA-associated TCR beta chains were found to be more clonally expanded and to have lower generation probabilities than equally common non-associated chains. Some IMGT-functional V segments, including TRBV6-2 and TRBV6-3, could not be told apart with the 87-base-pair reads, so those segments were excluded. Compared with the roughly 670-donor mean, donors in an Asian-associated ancestry cluster had fewer N-insertions in productive TCRs, according to a later genetic analysis. The classifier was reported to diagnose cytomegalovirus status with high specificity and sensitivity in both the original and validation cohorts. In vitro tests confirmed that three of the cytomegalovirus-associated TCR beta chains recognize cytomegalovirus antigens. In a later analysis, several top co-occurrence clusters were reported to appear linked to parvovirus B19, influenza, CMV and Epstein-Barr virus. A further reported finding was that TCR beta sequences accurately predicted the HLA-A and HLA-B alleles for most subjects in the first cohort. For the cohort, immune exposure information was limited to CMV serostatus. The earlier analysis of some 560 of the donors excluded approximately 15 rarely observed V segments, including chromosome 9 orphons, because counts were too low. Most CMV-associated TCR beta chains appeared to be HLA-restricted in a later analysis, and the HLA associations seemed to be driven largely by CMV exposure. The sequencing pipeline was judged likely to have produced a cluster of highly shared sequence variants as a technical artifact. In a later analysis, around 17,000 TCR beta sequences were associated with specific HLA alleles at a false discovery rate of 0.05. V-gene and J-gene trimming of TCR beta chains was associated with a missense DCLRE1C variant in a later genetic analysis, and the association was replicated in an independent cohort.

The cohort was made up of 500 to 850 healthy bone marrow donors. At the time of sampling, all cohort members were nominally healthy, though unrecorded immune exposures were likely present. The donor tested CMV seronegative, placing the donor among the 352 seronegative members of the cohort. A peripheral blood sample was collected from each donor, and TCR beta sequencing was performed on peripheral blood mononuclear cells. The Qiagen DNeasy Blood Extraction Kit was used to extract genomic DNA from the blood cell samples. Sequences GTSNPN (CDR1) and SVGIG (CDR2) are obtained from the germline V gene (reference sequence). V is pruned by 8 bases and J by 5 bases, leaving 9 bases of the junction without a gene match. From cysteine to phenylalanine, the CDR3 is 14 amino acids long. The CDR3 DNA has 42 bases and is translated from base 1. The library relied on the immunoSEQ multiplex PCR assay. For the multiplex PCR, a mixture combining 60 forward primers for TCR Vbeta segments and 13 reverse primers for TCR Jbeta segments was used. The CDR3 region of rearranged TCR beta genes was amplified from genomic DNA by a multiplex PCR assay. Amplified TCR beta libraries were sequenced as 87-base-pair reads on the Illumina HiSeq System. The study's processing was this. A later analysis counted about 80 million unique TCR beta chains across the 690 or so repertoires, and 9.5 million to 11 million of these chains were shared by at least two donors. Raw reads were error-corrected and collapsed into unique sequences with a nearest-neighbor algorithm that merged closely related sequences to remove PCR and sequencing errors. Alignment of CDR3 sequences to IMGT reference sequences was used to assign V, D and J gene segments. Each retained sequence needed at least a six-nucleotide match to both a V gene segment and a J gene segment. A rearrangement counted as productive if the CDR3 had no stop codons and remained in frame with V and J, and every other rearrangement counted as non-productive. Following IMGT convention, CDR3 was defined as the stretch from the second conserved V-encoded cysteine up to the conserved J-encoded phenylalanine. The earlier analysis of roughly 590 of the donors excluded sequences that lacked an unambiguous match to a single V gene segment. In an earlier analysis of a few hundred of the donors, a V segment was called functional when productive rearrangements were above 56.7%, and segregating when the standard deviation between donors exceeded 5%. A statistical classification framework was built to diagnose cytomegalovirus status from the catalog of TCR beta chain sequences. A later analysis assigned V and J genes by comparing TCR nucleotide sequences with IMGT/GENE-DB human TR gene sequences. A later analysis assigned CDR3 sequences and most-parsimonious VDJ recombination scenarios with the TCRdist pipeline. In a later analysis, each TCR beta chain was defined by its CDR3 amino acid sequence together with its V-gene family, and reads lacking a unique V-gene family were excluded. As a way to deal with suspected cross-contamination and a sequencing artifact, a later analysis dropped approximately 570 nucleotide sequences that were highly shared and had low generation probability. In a later analysis, a clonal expansion index for each public chain was calculated from normalized within-repertoire ranks of inferred template counts. Generation probabilities in a later analysis came from a VDJ recombination model fitted to out-of-frame rearrangements, and those results were checked against IGoR. Hypergeometric tests were used in a later analysis to score TCR-TCR, TCR-HLA and TCR-CMV co-occurrence, with a repertoire-size bias correction applied to the TCR pairs. A later analysis estimated false discovery rates by permuting HLA or CMV assignments 20 times. In a later analysis, co-occurring TCRs were grouped with DBSCAN, and TCRdist sequence similarity was added when clustering was performed within HLA-allele-positive subsets. Repertoires with fewer than 30,000 or more than 120,000 public chains, plus five repertoires with anomalous nucleotide sharing, were excluded from co-occurrence clustering. The clones in this table, taken by TCRdb from immuneACCESS, are in-frame only. Not every clone is retained; where verified, under half of the shortfall comes from an unresolved V gene, and the cause of the rest is unknown. V and J calls and clone size are given by that table; D and trimming were obtained from the DNA. The sample records some 160,000 clones, approximately 79% of which are singletons. The ten largest clones add up to about 2.2% of the sample.

As for this clone: Its antigen is unknown. No per-base quality is available; no much larger clone lies one base away.

The chain is made from TRBV30 and TRBJ1-6; 7 bases in the middle match TRBD1. The clonotype comes from a male donor in good health and CMV-seronegative. The sample comprised PBMCs. For the CDR3, the sequence is CAQEGDRNNSPLHF. The DNA is TGTGCCCAGGAAGGGGACAGAAATAATTCACCCCTCCACTTT.